This entry lists 9 T cell receptor beta chains sequenced from one sample in a study of T cells in Graves' hyperthyroidism and ophthalmopathy. Researchers amplified the TCR beta CDR3 regions from RNA transcripts. First-round RT-PCR with HTBI primers amplified the TCR CDR3 region. Each CDR3 protein gets one entry after TCRdb re-called the multiplex PCR reads with MiXCR. The data show just under 750,000 distinct CDR3 sequences, with under 45% seen just once and less than 40% held by the top ten. Sequenced sample: blood. The receptors were gathered from a woman aged 40-49 years with Graves' hyperthyroidism.

This chain links TRBV10-3 with TRBJ1-3, with D hard to call. Germline assignment: CDR1 ENHRY and CDR2 SYGVKD. This CDR3 region has 11 residues. V dropped 11 bases and J dropped 7 bases, with 12 bases sitting between them. CDR3 protein: CAVEAVNTIYF. In DNA form, the CDR3 reads TGTGCCGTTGAGGCGGTGAACACCATATATTTT.

This sequence joins TRBV7-8 and TRBJ1-1; D gene ambiguous. Germline V gene lookup returns CDR1 SGHVS and CDR2 FQNEAQ. This CDR3 region has 15 residues. Deletions cut 5 bases from V and 0 bases from J, with 13 bases between. In nucleotides, the CDR3 is TGTGCCAGCAGCCTTAGACGGTTCATGAACACTGAAGCTTTCTTT. Its translation: CASSLRRFMNTEAFF.

Concerning this clonotype: An end of the junction differs from the germline gene, which may be a read error. The chain is built from TRBV13 and TRBJ1-1; 9 positions match TRBD1. CDR3 size: 14 residues. Looked up from germline, CDR1 is PRHDT and CDR2 is FYEKMQ (reference sequence). The CDR3 region is CAISVKGDRVEAFF. The CDR3 nucleotides read TGTGCCATCAGCGTTAAGGGGGACAGGGTCGAAGCTTTCTTT.

This clonotype was counted a single time. A read error is possible here, since a much larger clone lies one base away. The chain links TRBV7-9 to TRBJ1-1, with 7 bases fitting TRBD1. Trimming removed 5 bases from V and 6 bases from J; junction bases left unmatched: 12. Per the germline V gene, CDR1 is SEHNR and CDR2 is FQNEAQ (reference sequence). This CDR3 comprises 15 residues. CDR3 amino acids: CASSPRGQVAPEAFF. The CDR3, as DNA: TGTGCCAGCAGCCCAAGAGGACAGGTTGCCCCTGAAGCTTTCTTT. Full variable domain (missing parts from reference TRBV7-9 and TRBJ1-1): DTGVSQNPRHKITKRGQNVTFRCDPISEHNRLYWYRQTLGQGPEFLTYFQNEAQLEKSRLLSDRFSAERPKGSFSTLEIQRTEQGDSAMYLCASSPRGQVAPEAFFGQGTRLTVV.

In DNA, the CDR3 is TGTGCCAGCAGCCGAGGGACAGCCAGCACAGATACGCAGTATTTT. The encoded protein is CASSRGTASTDTQYF. The genes are TRBV2 and TRBJ2-3; the match to TRBD1 covers 7 bases. The CDR3 spans 15 residues. Germline V lookup: CDR1 SNHLY, CDR2 FYNNEI. Trimming cost V 6 bases and J 0 bases; bases outside gene matches: 6.

CDR3 nucleotide sequence: TGTACCAGCCTGAGATCGGGATTGAGCACTGAAGCTTTCTTT. This codes for CTSLRSGLSTEAFF. The chain links TRBV10-3 to TRBJ1-1; D remains ambiguous. The CDR3 runs 14 residues. Germline CDR1 and CDR2: ENHRY and SYGVKD.

This clonotype was observed many times. The V call is TRBV19, the J call TRBJ1-2; D not certain. V was shortened by 5 bases and J by 5 bases, with 12 bases between the two germline ends. Germline V CDR1 and CDR2: LNHDA, SQIVND (reference sequence). The CDR3 spans 13 residues. CDR3 bases: TGTGCCAGTAGTTATAGGGCCGATTATGGCTACACCTTC. Its protein product is CASSYRADYGYTF.

There are many counts of this clonotype. The chain links TRBV5-1 to TRBJ2-7; 10 bases fit TRBD2. Per the germline V gene, CDR1 is SGHRS and CDR2 is YFSETQ. The ends lost 3 bases at V and 5 bases at J; junction bases unmatched: 5. CDR3 length: 14 residues. The CDR3: CASSSAGGFDEQYF. In DNA form, the CDR3 reads TGCGCCAGCAGCTCAGCGGGGGGGTTCGACGAGCAGTACTTC.

This clonotype was counted between two and nine times. The V gene is TRBV14, the J gene TRBJ2-2, with 8 bases that match TRBD1. The V and J ends lost 4 bases and 6 bases, in that order; junction bases with no gene match: 10. This CDR3 is 16 amino acids long. The germline V gene has CDR1 SGHDN and CDR2 FVKESK. CDR3 protein: CASSPRTGSYSGELFF. The CDR3 DNA reads as TGTGCCAGCAGCCCGAGGACAGGGTCGTACTCCGGGGAGCTGTTTTTT.